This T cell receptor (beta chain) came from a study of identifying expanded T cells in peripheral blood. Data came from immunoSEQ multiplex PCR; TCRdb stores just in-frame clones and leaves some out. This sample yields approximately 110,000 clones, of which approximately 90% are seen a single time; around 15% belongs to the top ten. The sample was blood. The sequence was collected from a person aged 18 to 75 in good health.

In nucleotides, the CDR3 is TGTGCCAGCAGCCCCAGGGGGGGGACTGAAGCTTTCTTT. Translation gives CASSPRGGTEAFF. V gene TRBV13 combines with J gene TRBJ1-1; 7 bases map to TRBD1. Germline assignment: CDR1 PRHDT and CDR2 FYEKMQ (reference sequence). The CDR3 extends over 13 amino acids. The ends lost 5 bases at V and 5 bases at J; junction bases unmatched: 5.